The entry below gives a single T cell receptor beta chain sequence along with its context. Method: immunoSEQ multiplex PCR; TCRdb's copy keeps in-frame clones and lacks some. The table lists 85,000 to 100,000 clones, approximately 94% of them singletons. This record belongs to a study of T cell changes during pregnancy in multiple sclerosis. Germline V gene lookup returns CDR1 ENHRY and CDR2 SYGVKD. With 6 bases removed from V and 2 bases from J, the gap between germline ends came to 13 bases. The CDR3 extends over 14 amino acids. Specimen: peripheral blood, collected after pregnancy. The chain is built from TRBV10-3 and TRBJ2-5; no firm D call. The receptor's source is a female donor with multiple sclerosis, enrolled in a pregnancy study. The chain's CDR3 is CAIRAMAAQETQYF. The CDR3 DNA is TGTGCCATCAGGGCGATGGCGGCTCAAGAGACCCAGTACTTC.